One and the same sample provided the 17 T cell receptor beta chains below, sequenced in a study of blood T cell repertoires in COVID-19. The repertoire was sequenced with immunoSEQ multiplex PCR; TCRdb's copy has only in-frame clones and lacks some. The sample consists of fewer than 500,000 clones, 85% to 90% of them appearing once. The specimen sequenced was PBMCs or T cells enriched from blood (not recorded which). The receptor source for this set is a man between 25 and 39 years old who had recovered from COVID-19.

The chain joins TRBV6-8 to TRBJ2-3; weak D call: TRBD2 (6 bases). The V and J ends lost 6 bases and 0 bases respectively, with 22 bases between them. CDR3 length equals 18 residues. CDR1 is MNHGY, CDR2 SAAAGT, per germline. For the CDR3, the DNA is TGTGCCAGCAGCTGCCCCTGGGGATTAGCGGCTAGCACAGATACGCAGTATTTT. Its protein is CASSCPWGLAASTDTQYF.

In DNA form, the CDR3 reads TGTGCCAGCAGCCAAGATCTCCAGAACTATGGCTACACCTTC. Its translation is CASSQDLQNYGYTF. The chain carries TRBV3-1 (or the pseudogene TRBV3-2) and TRBJ1-2; D ambiguous. The germline CDR1 and CDR2 sequences are LGHDT and YNNKEL (reference sequence). CDR3 size: 14 residues. Trimming stripped 0 bases from V and 2 bases from J, with 7 bases between.

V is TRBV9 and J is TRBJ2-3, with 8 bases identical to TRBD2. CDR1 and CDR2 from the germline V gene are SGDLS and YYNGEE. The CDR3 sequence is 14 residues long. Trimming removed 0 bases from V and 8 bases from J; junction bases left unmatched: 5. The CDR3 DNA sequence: TGTGCCAGCAGCGTAGCGGCGGGAGGCGCTACGCAGTATTTT. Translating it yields CASSVAAGGATQYF.

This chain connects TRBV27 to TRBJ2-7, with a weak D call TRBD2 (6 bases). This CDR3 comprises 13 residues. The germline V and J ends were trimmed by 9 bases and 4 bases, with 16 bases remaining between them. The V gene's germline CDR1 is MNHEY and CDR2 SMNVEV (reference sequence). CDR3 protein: CASSRGPGYEQYF. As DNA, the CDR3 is TGTGCCAGTTCGCGGGGACCGGGGTACGAGCAGTACTTC.

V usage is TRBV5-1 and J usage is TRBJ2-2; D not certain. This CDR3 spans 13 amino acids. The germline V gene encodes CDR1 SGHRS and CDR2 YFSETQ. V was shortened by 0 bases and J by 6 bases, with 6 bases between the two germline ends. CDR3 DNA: TGCGCCAGCAGCTTGGTTGGGCCCGGGGAGCTGTTTTTT. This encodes CASSLVGPGELFF.

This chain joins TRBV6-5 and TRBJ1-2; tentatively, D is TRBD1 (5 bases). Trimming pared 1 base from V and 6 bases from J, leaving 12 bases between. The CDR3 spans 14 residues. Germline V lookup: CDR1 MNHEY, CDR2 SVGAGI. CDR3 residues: CASSYFRDSDGYTF. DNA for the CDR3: TGTGCCAGCAGTTACTTTCGCGACAGCGATGGCTACACCTTC.

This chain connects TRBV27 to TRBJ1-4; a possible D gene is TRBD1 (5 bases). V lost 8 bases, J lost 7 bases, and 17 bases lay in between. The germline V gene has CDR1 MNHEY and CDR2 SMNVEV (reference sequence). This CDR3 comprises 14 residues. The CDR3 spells CASSDRLGGEKLFF. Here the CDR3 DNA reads TGTGCCAGCTCTGACCGCCTGGGGGGTGAAAAACTGTTTTTT.

The CDR3 DNA reads as TGTGCCAGCACACTGAGGGGACAGGGGGACAATGAGCAGTTCTTC. This sequence encodes CASTLRGQGDNEQFF. The chain uses TRBV28 and TRBJ2-1, with TRBD1 identical over 11 bases. This CDR3 comprises 15 residues. From germline, CDR1 is MDHEN and CDR2 SYDVKM. The ends lost 7 bases at V and 5 bases at J; junction bases unmatched: 7.

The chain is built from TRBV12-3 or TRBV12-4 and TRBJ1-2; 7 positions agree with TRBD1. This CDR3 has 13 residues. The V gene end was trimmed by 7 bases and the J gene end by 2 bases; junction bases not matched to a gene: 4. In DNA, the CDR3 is TGTGCCAGCACAAGACAGGGAAACTATGGCTACACCTTC. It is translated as CASTRQGNYGYTF.

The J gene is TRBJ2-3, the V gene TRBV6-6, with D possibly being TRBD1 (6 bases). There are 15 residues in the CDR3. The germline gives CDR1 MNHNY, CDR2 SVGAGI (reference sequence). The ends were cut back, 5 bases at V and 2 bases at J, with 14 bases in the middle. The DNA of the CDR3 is TGTGCCAGCAGTACACCACAGGGAGTCACAGATACGCAGTATTTT. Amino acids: CASSTPQGVTDTQYF.

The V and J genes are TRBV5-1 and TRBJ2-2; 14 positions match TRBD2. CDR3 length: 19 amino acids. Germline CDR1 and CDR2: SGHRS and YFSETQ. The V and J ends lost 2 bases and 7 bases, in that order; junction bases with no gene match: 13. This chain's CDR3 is CASSLSGTSGSWSGGELFF. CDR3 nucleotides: TGCGCCAGCAGCTTAAGTGGGACTAGCGGGAGTTGGAGCGGCGGGGAGCTGTTTTTT.

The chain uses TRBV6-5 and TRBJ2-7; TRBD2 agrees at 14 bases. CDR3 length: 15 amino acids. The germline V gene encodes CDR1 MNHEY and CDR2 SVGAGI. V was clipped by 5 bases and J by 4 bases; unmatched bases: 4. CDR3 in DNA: TGTGCCAGCAGTCTAAGGACTAGCGGGAGGTACGAGCAGTACTTC. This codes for CASSLRTSGRYEQYF.

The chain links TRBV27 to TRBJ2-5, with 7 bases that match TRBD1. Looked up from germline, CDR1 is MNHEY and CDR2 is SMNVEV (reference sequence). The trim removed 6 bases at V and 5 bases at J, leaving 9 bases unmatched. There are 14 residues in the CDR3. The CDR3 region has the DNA TGTGCCAGCAGCGAAACAGGGGATCTGGAGACCCAGTACTTC. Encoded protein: CASSETGDLETQYF.

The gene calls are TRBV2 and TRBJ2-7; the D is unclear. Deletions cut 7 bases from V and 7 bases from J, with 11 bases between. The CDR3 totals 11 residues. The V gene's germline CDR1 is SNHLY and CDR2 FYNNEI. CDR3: CASIELREQYF. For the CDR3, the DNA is TGTGCCAGCATCGAGTTGCGGGAGCAGTACTTC.

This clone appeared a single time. CDR3 loop: CASSLRAETQYF. In nucleotides, the CDR3 is TGTGCCAGCAGTTTAAGAGCAGAGACCCAGTACTTC. The chain joins TRBV12-3 or TRBV12-4 to TRBJ2-5; no definite D call. Trimming removed 2 bases at V and 4 bases at J, with 5 bases between. The CDR3 contains 12 residues.

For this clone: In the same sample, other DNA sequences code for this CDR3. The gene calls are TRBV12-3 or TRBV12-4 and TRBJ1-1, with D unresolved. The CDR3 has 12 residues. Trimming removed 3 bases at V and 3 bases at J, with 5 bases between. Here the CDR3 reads CASSLSDTEAFF. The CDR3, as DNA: TGTGCCAGCAGTTTGTCGGACACTGAAGCTTTCTTT.

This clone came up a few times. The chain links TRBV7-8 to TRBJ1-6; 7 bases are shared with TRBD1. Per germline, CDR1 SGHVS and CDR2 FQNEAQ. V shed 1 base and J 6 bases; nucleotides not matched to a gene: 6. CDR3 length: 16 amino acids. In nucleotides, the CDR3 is TGTGCCAGCAGCTTAGGGGCAGGGGGGACTAATTCACCCCTCCACTTT. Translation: CASSLGAGGTNSPLHF.